A single TCR beta chain is shown here with its context. Its antigen is currently unknown. This specimen comes from a study of cytomegalovirus exposure and HLA in healthy donors. Germline V CDR1 and CDR2: SEHNR, FQNEAQ (reference sequence). Trimming shortened V by 5 bases and J by 13 bases, and 15 bases separated the two germline ends. The CDR3 length is 12 residues. Overall study results and limits: Being productive about 90% or about 30% of the time was typical of most TCR beta V segments in an earlier analysis. In a later analysis, several top co-occurrence clusters appeared linked to parvovirus B19, influenza, CMV and Epstein-Barr virus.

The PCR had 60 Vbeta and 13 Jbeta primers. The repertoire was sequenced with immunoSEQ multiplex PCR; TCRdb's copy has only in-frame clones and lacks some. The sample holds 200,000 to 250,000 clones; 75% to 90% are singletons and the top ten take over 0.95%. This chain connects TRBV7-9 to TRBJ1-5; D unclear. The TCR originated in a woman aged 18-35 years in good health and CMV-seronegative. The sequencing sample was made of PBMCs. The CDR3 sequence is CASSPAAGEQHF. CDR3 in DNA: TGTGCCAGCAGCCCGGCGGCCGGGGAACAGCATTTT.